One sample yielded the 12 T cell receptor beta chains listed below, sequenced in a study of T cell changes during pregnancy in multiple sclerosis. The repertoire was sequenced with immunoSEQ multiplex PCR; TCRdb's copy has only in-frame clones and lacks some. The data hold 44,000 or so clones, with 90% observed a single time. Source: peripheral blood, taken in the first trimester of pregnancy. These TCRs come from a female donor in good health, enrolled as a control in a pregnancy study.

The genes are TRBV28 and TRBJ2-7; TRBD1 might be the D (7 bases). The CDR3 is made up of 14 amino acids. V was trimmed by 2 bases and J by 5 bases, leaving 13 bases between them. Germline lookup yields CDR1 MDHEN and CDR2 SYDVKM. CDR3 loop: CASSLPGGINEQYF. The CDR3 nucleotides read TGTGCCAGCAGTTTACCAGGGGGGATAAACGAGCAGTACTTC.

In nucleotides, the CDR3 is TGTGCCAGCAGTCGCGACAGGGGGCTAGATACGCAGTATTTT. It encodes CASSRDRGLDTQYF. V is TRBV6-1 and J is TRBJ2-3; TRBD1 matches at 10 bases. Germline V gene lookup returns CDR1 MNHNS and CDR2 SASEGT. This CDR3 region has 14 residues. V gave up 5 bases and J gave up 5 bases; unmatched junction bases: 4.

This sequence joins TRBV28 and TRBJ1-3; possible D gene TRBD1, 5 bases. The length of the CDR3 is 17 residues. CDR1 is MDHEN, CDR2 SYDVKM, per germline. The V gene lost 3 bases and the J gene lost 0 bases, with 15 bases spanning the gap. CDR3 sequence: CASSFLRQRTSGNTIYF. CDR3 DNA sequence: TGTGCCAGCAGTTTTTTGAGACAGAGGACCTCTGGAAACACCATATATTTT.

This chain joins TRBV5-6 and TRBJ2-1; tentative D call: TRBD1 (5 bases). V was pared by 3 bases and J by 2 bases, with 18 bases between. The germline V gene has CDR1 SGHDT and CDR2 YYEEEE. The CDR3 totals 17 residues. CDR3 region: CASSSQQEGFPYNEQFF. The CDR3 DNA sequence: TGTGCCAGCAGCTCTCAACAGGAAGGTTTCCCCTACAATGAGCAGTTCTTC.

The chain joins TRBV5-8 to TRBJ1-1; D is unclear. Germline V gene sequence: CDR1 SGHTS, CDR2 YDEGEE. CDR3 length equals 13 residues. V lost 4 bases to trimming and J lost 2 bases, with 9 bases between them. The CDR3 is CASSPRVNTEAFF. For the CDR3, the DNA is TGTGCCAGCAGCCCCCGGGTTAACACTGAAGCTTTCTTT.

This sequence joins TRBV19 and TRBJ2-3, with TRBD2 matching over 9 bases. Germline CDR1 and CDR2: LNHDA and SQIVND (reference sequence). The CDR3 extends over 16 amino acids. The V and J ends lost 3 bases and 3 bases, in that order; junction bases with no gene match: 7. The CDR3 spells CASSMSLAGGTDTQYF. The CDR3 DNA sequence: TGTGCCAGTAGTATGAGTCTCGCGGGGGGGACAGATACGCAGTATTTT. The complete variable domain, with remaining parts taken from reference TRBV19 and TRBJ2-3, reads DGGITQSPKYLFRKEGQNVTLSCEQNLNHDAMYWYRQDPGQGLRLIYYSQIVNDFQKGDIAEGYSVSREKKESFPLTVTSAQKNPTAFYLCASSMSLAGGTDTQYFGPGTRLTVL.

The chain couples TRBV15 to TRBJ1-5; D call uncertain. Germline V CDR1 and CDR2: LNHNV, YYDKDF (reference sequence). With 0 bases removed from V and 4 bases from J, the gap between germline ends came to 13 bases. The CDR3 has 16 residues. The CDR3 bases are TGTGCCACCAGCAGAGATCATTTAGAGGGAAATCAGCCCCAGCATTTT. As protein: CATSRDHLEGNQPQHF.

In DNA form, the CDR3 reads TGTGCCAGCAGCGCGGAGGGCTACAATGAGCAGTTCTTC. Amino acids: CASSAEGYNEQFF. This chain links TRBV6-1 with TRBJ2-1, with D perhaps TRBD2 (6 bases). The CDR3 consists of 13 residues. Germline CDR1 reads MNHNS; CDR2 reads SASEGT. Trimming took off 6 bases at V and 3 bases at J, with 9 bases between the two ends.

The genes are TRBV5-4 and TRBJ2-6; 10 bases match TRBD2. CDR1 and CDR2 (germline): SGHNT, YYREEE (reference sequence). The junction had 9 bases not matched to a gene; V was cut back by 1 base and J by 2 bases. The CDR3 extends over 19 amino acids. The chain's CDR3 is CASSLQPGLARTGANVLTF. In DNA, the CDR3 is TGTGCCAGCAGCTTGCAGCCGGGACTAGCGAGAACTGGGGCCAACGTCCTGACTTTC. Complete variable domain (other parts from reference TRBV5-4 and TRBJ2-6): ETGVTQSPTHLIKTRGQQVTLRCSSQSGHNTVSWYQQALGQGPQFIFQYYREEENGRGNFPPRFSGLQFPNYSSELNVNALELDDSALYLCASSLQPGLARTGANVLTFGAGSRLTVL.

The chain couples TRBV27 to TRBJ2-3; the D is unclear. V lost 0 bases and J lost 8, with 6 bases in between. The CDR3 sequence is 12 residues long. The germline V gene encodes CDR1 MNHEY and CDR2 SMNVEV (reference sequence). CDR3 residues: CASSLSGGTQYF. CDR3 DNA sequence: TGTGCCAGCAGTTTATCTGGCGGTACGCAGTATTTT.

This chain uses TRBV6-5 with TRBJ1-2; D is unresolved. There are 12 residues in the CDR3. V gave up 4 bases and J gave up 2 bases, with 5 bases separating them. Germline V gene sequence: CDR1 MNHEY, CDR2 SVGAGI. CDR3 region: CASSSFNYGYTF. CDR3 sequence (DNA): TGTGCCAGCAGTTCGTTCAACTATGGCTACACCTTC.

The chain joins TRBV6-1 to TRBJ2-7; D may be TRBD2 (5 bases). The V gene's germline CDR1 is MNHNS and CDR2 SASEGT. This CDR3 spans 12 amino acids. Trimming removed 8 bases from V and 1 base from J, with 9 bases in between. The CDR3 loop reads CASQRDSYEQYF. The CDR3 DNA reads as TGTGCCAGCCAACGGGATTCCTACGAGCAGTACTTC.